A selection of T cell receptor beta chains follows, all from one sample in a study of vaccination and CD4 T cells after COVID-19. Their target antigens are unknown. Using its own MiXCR run on the PCR reads, TCRdb lists one record per CDR3 protein. The table records fewer than 25,000 distinct CDR3 sequences, around 48% of them present only once. Sample: CD4+ T cells from blood, cultured in vitro. The receptors come from a human donor who had recovered from COVID-19. The CDR3 runs from the conserved cysteine through the conserved F or W. D genes are given only for firm matches. Expanded clones are given a class, and other clones once, few, many or no size at all.

TRBD2,TRBJ2-1,.,TRBV10-3,TGTGCCATCAGAGGACTAGCGGGGGGTATTGGCTCCTACAATGAGCAGTTCTTC,CAIRGLAGGIGSYNEQFF
.,TRBJ2-7,.,TRBV7-2,TGCGCCAGCAGCCAAGACTTAGGAGAGCAGTACTTC,CASSQDLGEQYF
.,TRBJ1-5,few,TRBV15,TGTGCCACCAGCAGAGCTTCAGGGGCGGTTAGCAATCAGCCCCAGCATTTT,CATSRASGAVSNQPQHF
TRBD1,TRBJ1-2,.,TRBV19,TGTGCCAGTAGTAGGGGACAGACCGACTATGGCTACACCTTC,CASSRGQTDYGYTF
.,TRBJ1-5,.,TRBV6-4,TGTGCCAGCCTGACAGGTAGCAATCAGCCCCAGCATTTT,CASLTGSNQPQHF
.,TRBJ1-1,.,TRBV11-3,TGTGCCAGCAGCTTCGGGGGAAGCCAGTCGAACACTGAAGCTTTCTTT,CASSFGGSQSNTEAFF
.,TRBJ2-3,.,TRBV5-6,TGTGCCAGCAGCTTGTGGGTTGAGGACACAGATACGCAGTATTTT,CASSLWVEDTDTQYF
.,TRBJ2-1,few,TRBV6-2/TRBV6-3,TGTGCCAGCAGTAAGGGTTACTTCAGCCGGAGCTCCTACAATGAGCAGTTCTTC,CASSKGYFSRSSYNEQFF
.,TRBJ1-1,.,TRBV5-6,TGTGCCAGCAGCTCCCCCCCAGGGAACACTGAAGCTTTCTTT,CASSSPPGNTEAFF
.,TRBJ1-1,.,TRBV7-9,TGTGCCAGCAGCTTAGAGGGCAGGGGTGCTTTCTTT,CASSLEGRGAFF
.,TRBJ1-1,.,TRBV20-1,TGCAGTGCTAGACGCGGCCAATTTACTGAAGCTTTCTTT,CSARRGQFTEAFF
.,TRBJ2-3,.,TRBV9,TGTGCCAGCAGCGTAGGCGCCAGCACAGATACGCAGTATTTT,CASSVGASTDTQYF
.,TRBJ2-2,.,TRBV20-1,TGCAGTGCTAGGGGAAGGGGGGGGCCCACCGGGGAGCTGTTTTTT,CSARGRGGPTGELFF
.,TRBJ1-1,.,TRBV4-1,TGCGCCAGCAGCAGGGACACTGAAGCTTTCTTT,CASSRDTEAFF
TRBD1,TRBJ2-5,.,TRBV6-5,TGTGCCAGCAGTTCCGGGACAGCCCAAGAGACCCAGTACTTC,CASSSGTAQETQYF
.,TRBJ1-1,few,TRBV5-1,TGCGCCAGCAGCTTGTTATCTTGGTCGAACACTGAAGCTTTCTTT,CASSLLSWSNTEAFF
.,TRBJ1-5,few,TRBV2,TGTGCCAGCAGACGGGACAGCAATCAGCCCCAGCATTTT,CASRRDSNQPQHF
.,TRBJ1-1,.,TRBV28,TGTGCCAGCAGTTTACCGACAGTCACTGAAGCTTTCTTT,CASSLPTVTEAFF
.,TRBJ1-5,.,TRBV12-3/TRBV12-4,TGTGCCAGCAGTTTAGCGGGAAGTGGCAATCAGCCCCAGCATTTT,CASSLAGSGNQPQHF
TRBD1,TRBJ1-2,.,TRBV6-5,TGTGCCAGCAGTTACTCAGTAGGGACAGGGGTAGGCTACACCTTC,CASSYSVGTGVGYTF
.,TRBJ2-2,few,TRBV2,TGTGCCAGCAGTAGTAATCTAATTCACACCGGGGAGCTGTTTTTT,CASSSNLIHTGELFF
TRBD1,TRBJ2-2,few,TRBV24-1,TGTGCCACCAGTGATCCCCGACAGGGCCCCGGGGAGCTGTTTTTT,CATSDPRQGPGELFF
TRBD1,TRBJ2-1,.,TRBV6-1,TGTGCCAGCAGTCTCACTTACGGGACAGGGGTCAATGAGCAGTTCTTC,CASSLTYGTGVNEQFF
TRBD2,TRBJ2-1,.,TRBV19,TGTGCCAGTAGTATAATCCCAGCGGGAGAGAATGAGCAGTTCTTC,CASSIIPAGENEQFF
TRBD2,TRBJ2-3,.,TRBV7-6,TGTGCCAGCAGCCTCCCGATGGGACTAGCGGGGGGACGGGGTTTGGATACGCAGTATTTT,CASSLPMGLAGGRGLDTQYF
TRBD1,TRBJ1-2,.,TRBV6-2/TRBV6-3,TGTGCCAGCAGTTGGGGACAGCGCCTTAGAGTCGGCTACACCTTC,CASSWGQRLRVGYTF
TRBD1,TRBJ1-4,few,TRBV20-1,TGCAGTGCGCAAGACAGGGTCTTTACTAGAAAACTGTTTTTT,CSAQDRVFTRKLFF
.,TRBJ1-2,.,TRBV27,TGTGCCAGCAGTTTAGCAGGCGGCTATGGCTACACCTTC,CASSLAGGYGYTF
.,TRBJ1-4,.,TRBV6-1,TGTGCCAGCACCCTACAGGGATCTGAGAGCATTGAAAAACTGTTTTTT,CASTLQGSESIEKLFF
.,TRBJ2-3,.,TRBV20-1,TGCAGTGCTCGCAGCCTGACTAGCACAGATACGCAGTATTTT,CSARSLTSTDTQYF
TRBD1,TRBJ1-2,.,TRBV9,TGTGCCAGCAGCGTTAGTCCCGGGACAGGTACCGGCGGCTACACCTTC,CASSVSPGTGTGGYTF
TRBD1,TRBJ1-5,.,TRBV5-1,TGCGCCAGCAGCTTGGGGACAGGGGTTAATCAGCCCCAGCATTTT,CASSLGTGVNQPQHF
TRBD1,TRBJ2-3,.,TRBV7-9,TGTGCCAGCAGCTTAGGGGGAGGACAGGGGAGCGCAGATACGCAGTATTTT,CASSLGGGQGSADTQYF
TRBD1,TRBJ1-1,.,TRBV12-3/TRBV12-4,TGTGCCAGCAGTCCGAGCCTCGACAGGGGGAGGGACACTGAGGCTTTCTTT,CASSPSLDRGRDTEAFF
TRBD1,TRBJ2-1,.,TRBV12-3/TRBV12-4,TGTGCCAGCACCATGGGGCGGACAGGGCTGGTTCGGACCCGCAACAATGAGCAGTTCTTC,CASTMGRTGLVRTRNNEQFF
TRBD2,TRBJ2-3,.,TRBV7-6,TGTGCCAGCAGCTTAGCACCCTTAGCGGGAGGAAGCACAGATACGCAGTATTTT,CASSLAPLAGGSTDTQYF
.,TRBJ2-2,.,TRBV28,TGTGCCAGCAGTTGGCAGGCGAACACCGGGGAGCTGTTTTTT,CASSWQANTGELFF
.,TRBJ2-4,.,TRBV21-1,TGTGCCAGCAGCAAAGCCCCCGACGGGGGAATTAGAGACATTCAGTACTTC,CASSKAPDGGIRDIQYF
.,TRBJ2-1,few,TRBV10-1,TGCGCCAGCGGGGCTGGGGCTTACAGCAATGAGCAGTTCTTC,CASGAGAYSNEQFF
TRBD2,TRBJ2-1,.,TRBV7-9,TGTGCCAGCAGCGCGGGACTATCTTCCAATCGTGAGCAGTTCTTC,CASSAGLSSNREQFF
.,TRBJ1-6,few,TRBV30,TGTGCCTGGAGTCATCGTTCAGGGAGGGCAAATTCACCCCTCCACTTT,CAWSHRSGRANSPLHF
TRBD1,TRBJ1-2,few,TRBV5-6,TGTGCCAGCAGCACCCAGGGGGCAAAGAGACAACGTGGCTACACCTTC,CASSTQGAKRQRGYTF
TRBD2,TRBJ2-5,few,TRBV7-9,TGTGCCAGCAGCTTAGGAGGGACTAGCGGGAGGGCCCGAGAGACCCAGTACTTC,CASSLGGTSGRARETQYF
.,TRBJ2-7,.,TRBV18,TGTGCCAGCTCACTTGACTACGAGCAGTACTTC,CASSLDYEQYF
.,TRBJ1-5,few,TRBV6-1,TGTGCCAGCACCAAACGGGTGGGGCTCGGACAGCCCCAGCATTTT,CASTKRVGLGQPQHF
TRBD2,TRBJ2-5,.,TRBV28,TGTGCCAGCAGTCCCGGGACTAGTCTGGAGACCCAGTACTTC,CASSPGTSLETQYF
.,TRBJ1-5,few,TRBV2,TGTGCCAGCAGGGGTCCACGACATCAGCCCCAGCATTTT,CASRGPRHQPQHF
.,TRBJ1-2,.,TRBV2,.,CASSEKGTSGGVLRAVLRAGMCTF
TRBD1,TRBJ1-1,few,TRBV7-9,TGTGCCAGCAGCTTAAGGTCGGGCAGGGGGTTTAACACTGAAGCTTTCTTT,CASSLRSGRGFNTEAFF
TRBD1,TRBJ1-1,once,TRBV6-1,TGTGCCAGCAGTGTGGGCAGGGGGAGGGACACTGAAGCTTTCTTT,CASSVGRGRDTEAFF
TRBD1,TRBJ2-7,.,TRBV7-9,TGTGCCAGCAGCTTAGGTGGGGGGACAGGGGGCGCTGGAGGAAGGCAGTACTTC,CASSLGGGTGGAGGRQYF
TRBD1,TRBJ1-2,.,TRBV7-2,TGTGCCAGCAGCCTACGCCCGGGACAGGTGGGCTATGGCTACACCTTC,CASSLRPGQVGYGYTF
TRBD1,TRBJ2-7,.,TRBV6-2/TRBV6-3,TGTGCCAGCAGTCTTCGACAGGGTTTCGACGAGCAGTACTTC,CASSLRQGFDEQYF
.,TRBJ2-2,once,TRBV11-2,TGTGCCAGCAGCTTCCCAGCGCTCGACACCGGGGAGCTGTTTTTT,CASSFPALDTGELFF
.,TRBJ1-6,few,TRBV5-1,TGCGCCAGCAGCTTGAACGCGGGGAGTGGAAATTCACCCCTCCACTTT,CASSLNAGSGNSPLHF
.,TRBJ1-5,.,TRBV20-1,TGCAGTGCTAGTGAGAGAATGGCCAGGGGAAAAAATCAGCCCCAGCATTTT,CSASERMARGKNQPQHF
TRBD2,TRBJ2-5,.,TRBV7-8,TGTGCCAGCAGCTTAGGCGCTAGCGGGCAAGAGACCCAGTACTTC,CASSLGASGQETQYF
TRBD1,TRBJ2-1,few,TRBV6-1,TGTGCCAGCAGCACTCGGACAGGGAGGAATGAGCAGTTCTTC,CASSTRTGRNEQFF
TRBD1,TRBJ1-2,.,TRBV20-1,TGCAGTGCTAGTGGGGACAGGGACTACGGCTACACCTTC,CSASGDRDYGYTF
.,TRBJ1-4,.,TRBV6-5,TGTGCCAGCAGTTACTGGAGGCAGCCTAATGAAAAACTGTTTTTT,CASSYWRQPNEKLFF